Listed below are T cell receptor beta chains from one sample, sequenced in a study of blood T cell repertoires in COVID-19. The method was immunoSEQ multiplex PCR; TCRdb's version includes in-frame clones alone and lacks a portion of them. The sample has around 100,000 clones; 80% are singletons. Source material: peripheral blood. Receptor source: a woman aged 70-85 years with acute or convalescent COVID-19. Both conserved end residues are part of each CDR3.

j_call v_call cdr3_aa
TRBJ2-5 TRBV7-5 CARSLAPHPGQGARETQYF
TRBJ1-3 TRBV28 CASSLPGQISGNTIYF
TRBJ1-6 TRBV27 CASSFWDRNNSPLHF
TRBJ1-3 TRBV5-8 CASSSTANSGNTIYF
TRBJ2-5 TRBV7-2 CASSLGIRSGGKETQYF
TRBJ1-6 TRBV5-1 CASSLRTGDGAALHF
TRBJ2-5 TRBV4-1 CASSHQGSGETQYF
TRBJ2-1 TRBV29-1 CSVGQANNEQFF
TRBJ2-6 TRBV9 CASSVDGTDSGANVLTF
TRBJ2-5 TRBV11-2 CASSLGSGLETQYF
TRBJ2-5 TRBV11-2 CASSLGIAQETQYF
TRBJ1-1 TRBV5-1 CASSSTGGITEAFF
TRBJ2-5 TRBV9 CASSVGPKLQETQYF
TRBJ2-1 TRBV12-5 CASGLGAGTTYNEQFF
TRBJ2-1 TRBV7-9 CASSLAGRTKFNEQFF
TRBJ2-1 TRBV4-2 CASSPGTSGANNEQFF
TRBJ1-2 TRBV30 CAWEGQVLGGQGYGYTF
TRBJ1-2 TRBV3-1/TRBV3-2 CASSPQIAGTGKGYTF
TRBJ2-1 TRBV10-3 CAIDKGQGDNEQFF
TRBJ2-1 TRBV11-2 CASSMGQLNEQFF
TRBJ1-4 TRBV6-2/TRBV6-3 CASSYLGGFDEKLFF
TRBJ1-4 TRBV19 CASSRTGNKEKLFF
TRBJ2-1 TRBV19 CASKGGQGVSNEQFF
TRBJ1-2 TRBV7-9 CASSPGRQGTNYGYTF
TRBJ1-5 TRBV4-2 CASSQDGGQTSNQPQHF
TRBJ2-5 TRBV7-6 CASSLAGAQMETQYF
TRBJ1-5 TRBV19 CASSIEENQPQHF
TRBJ1-4 TRBV20-1 CSLQGNEKLFF
TRBJ1-4 TRBV5-1 CASSLGQGGTKLFF
TRBJ1-6 TRBV6-6 CASSYTGQGSPPLHF
TRBJ1-2 TRBV5-1 CASSSRGPADYTF
TRBJ2-1 TRBV2 CASSPAAGGGGNNEQFF
TRBJ2-3 TRBV14 CASSQDTGGRWDTQYF
TRBJ2-7 TRBV6-5 CATSSAPPGNYEQYF
TRBJ1-5 TRBV6-1 CASSEGHVSNQPQHF
TRBJ1-5 TRBV6-6 CATLETGVNQPQHF
TRBJ2-3 TRBV18 CASSPRTVGRGGPDTQYF
TRBJ1-1 TRBV3-1/TRBV3-2 CASSPTGVLDEAFF
TRBJ1-2 TRBV5-1 CASNLDRTGGYTF
TRBJ1-1 TRBV27 CASSIQGAPEAFF
TRBJ2-1 TRBV7-9 CASSPGTGGNEQFF
TRBJ2-2 TRBV28 CASISGQGTGELFF
TRBJ1-1 TRBV4-1 CASSPLGVASTEAFF
TRBJ1-3 TRBV4-1 CASSQADSNGNTIYF
TRBJ2-5 TRBV6-1 CASSPTPPEQETQYF
TRBJ1-6 TRBV7-9 CASSLAGNSPLHF
TRBJ1-5 TRBV28 CASTQAGTGSNQPQHF
TRBJ2-7 TRBV7-9 CASSFRTSPYEQYF
TRBJ2-3 TRBV7-3 CASSSRRIAGSTDTQYF
TRBJ2-3 TRBV6-2/TRBV6-3 CASSYRSGGATDTQYF
TRBJ1-4 TRBV7-9 CASSQDRVREKLFF
TRBJ2-1 TRBV9 CASSLLGDRNEQFF
TRBJ1-1 TRBV18 CASSPSGRENTEAFF
TRBJ1-4 TRBV28 CAHGGGSTNEKLFF
TRBJ1-1 TRBV6-5 CASFGTPNTEAFF
TRBJ1-4 TRBV3-1/TRBV3-2 CASSQGRQGGAGEKLFF
TRBJ2-3 TRBV7-9 CAGLLLSSSTDTQYF